The rows below give T cell receptor beta chains drawn from one sample of a study of T cell responses to AZD1222 COVID-19 vaccine. Produced via immunoSEQ multiplex PCR; TCRdb's table is partial and in-frame only. This table holds under 95,000 clones, nearly 90% found once. Sequences were derived from peripheral blood, sampled on day 0 of AZD1222 vaccination. The receptor source for this set is an adult in good health. CDR3s include the opening cysteine and the closing phenylalanine or tryptophan. D genes are given only for firm matches. The listing skips clone size in some rows; elsewhere it reads once, few, many or a size class.

J | V | size | D | DNA | CDR3
TRBJ2-2 | TRBV3-1/TRBV3-2 | - | TRBD2 | TGTGCCAGCAGTAAGCGGGACGGTAACACCGGGGAGCTGTTTTTT | CASSKRDGNTGELFF
TRBJ1-2 | TRBV6-5 | - | - | TGTGCCAGCTCGAGGTTGCGGGAGTTCTATGGCTACACCTTC | CASSRLREFYGYTF
TRBJ2-3 | TRBV5-4 | - | TRBD2 | TGTGCCAGCAGCTCGGGAGGGGCCGCTAGCACAGATACGCAGTATTTT | CASSSGGAASTDTQYF
TRBJ2-1 | TRBV5-1 | - | TRBD1 | TGCGCCAGCAGCCAGGGACAGACTTTTACCTACAATGAGCAGTTCTTC | CASSQGQTFTYNEQFF
TRBJ1-2 | TRBV3-1/TRBV3-2 | - | - | TGTGCCAGCAGCCAAGCCTCCGAGGGGAGCTATGGCTACACCTTC | CASSQASEGSYGYTF
TRBJ2-7 | TRBV7-2 | - | - | TGTGCCAGCAGCTTCTATCTCGATCGGGAGCAGTACTTC | CASSFYLDREQYF
TRBJ1-2 | TRBV5-4 | - | TRBD1 | TGTGCCAGCAGCACACAGGGGGTCTATGGCTACACCTTC | CASSTQGVYGYTF
TRBJ1-3 | TRBV7-8 | once | - | TGTGCCAGCAGCCCGCAGGGGTCCGGAAACACCATATATTTT | CASSPQGSGNTIYF
TRBJ2-7 | TRBV20-1 | - | - | TGCAGTGCTCCCCAAGCCTCCGAGCAGTACTTC | CSAPQASEQYF
TRBJ2-3 | TRBV7-2 | - | - | TGTGCCAGCAGGGAGGGGACTAGCACAGATACGCAGTATTTT | CASREGTSTDTQYF
TRBJ2-3 | TRBV2 | - | - | TGTGCCCATGGCGGGGTAACAGATACGCAGTATTTT | CAHGGVTDTQYF
TRBJ2-1 | TRBV27 | - | TRBD2 | TGTGCCAGCAGTTTATCGAGGGCTCGGGGGACTAAACTTAGCTCCTACAATGAGCAGTTCTTC | CASSLSRARGTKLSSYNEQFF
TRBJ1-5 | TRBV6-5 | - | TRBD1 | TGTGCCAGCAGAAGGACAGGGAGGAATCAGCCCCAGCATTTT | CASRRTGRNQPQHF
TRBJ1-1 | TRBV9 | - | - | TGTGCCAGCAGCAAAGTCTCGGGGGGTTTATTCGGCCGGAACACTGAAGCTTTCTTT | CASSKVSGGLFGRNTEAFF
TRBJ2-5 | TRBV7-7 | - | - | TGTGCTAGCAGCGGGGGACAGGACCAAGAGACCCAGTACTTC | CASSGGQDQETQYF
TRBJ2-2 | TRBV13 | - | TRBD1 | TGTGCCAGCAGCAACAGGGGGCTGGACACCGGGGAGCTGTTTTTT | CASSNRGLDTGELFF
TRBJ2-7 | TRBV4-3 | - | - | TGCGCCAGCAGCCCCGGGCAGGGAAGTATCTACGAGCAGTACTTC | CASSPGQGSIYEQYF
TRBJ2-2 | TRBV10-3 | - | TRBD1 | TGTGCCATCGGGACAGGGTCTACCGGGGAGCTGTTTTTT | CAIGTGSTGELFF
TRBJ1-6 | TRBV30 | - | TRBD1 | TGTGCCTGGAGTACGACAGGGGCGAACTATAATTCACCCCTCCACTTT | CAWSTTGANYNSPLHF
TRBJ2-7 | TRBV5-1 | - | TRBD2 | TGCGCCAGCAGCCCGAGACTAGCGGGGGGGAGTAGCTCCTACGAGCAGTACTTC | CASSPRLAGGSSSYEQYF
TRBJ1-4 | TRBV19 | - | TRBD1 | TGTGCCAGTAGCAAGACAGGGGATGGAAGAAAACTGTTTTTT | CASSKTGDGRKLFF
TRBJ2-5 | TRBV6-5 | - | - | TGTGCCAGCAGTTACGTGGTCCAAGAGACCCAGTACTTC | CASSYVVQETQYF
TRBJ1-6 | TRBV2 | - | - | TGTGCCAGCAGTGAAGATTTGGGCAGCCAGAGCTTTTATAATTCACCCCTCCACTTT | CASSEDLGSQSFYNSPLHF
TRBJ1-5 | TRBV2 | - | - | TGTGCCAGCAGTGAGGGGGGGCATAGCAATCAGCCCCAGCATTTT | CASSEGGHSNQPQHF
TRBJ1-5 | TRBV3-1/TRBV3-2 | - | TRBD1 | TGTGCCAGCAGCCAAGATCTGGGACAGGGTCCCCCATATGGCAATCAGCCCCAGCATTTT | CASSQDLGQGPPYGNQPQHF
TRBJ1-1 | TRBV19 | - | - | TGTGCCAGTAGTAAGGGAGAAAACACTGAAGCTTTCTTT | CASSKGENTEAFF
TRBJ1-6 | TRBV3-1/TRBV3-2 | - | - | TGTGCCAGCAGCCAAGGTACGGGTAGGGCGAATAATTCACCCCTCCACTTT | CASSQGTGRANNSPLHF
TRBJ2-5 | TRBV7-3 | - | TRBD1 | TGTGCCAGCAGCCCCGGACAGGGGAGGGAGACCCAGTACTTC | CASSPGQGRETQYF
TRBJ1-4 | TRBV4-3 | - | - | TGCGCCAGCAGCCAACACTCTACGCACGGGACACGGAATAATGAAAAACTGTTTTTT | CASSQHSTHGTRNNEKLFF
TRBJ1-5 | TRBV7-8 | - | - | TGTGCCAGCAGCTACCACGGTAGCAATCAGCCCCAGCATTTT | CASSYHGSNQPQHF
TRBJ2-4 | TRBV27 | - | - | TGTGCCAGCAGGCGACAGGAGGCCAAAAACATTCAGTACTTC | CASRRQEAKNIQYF
TRBJ1-2 | TRBV19 | - | - | TGTGCCAGCCGACAACTAGCTAACTATGGCTACACCTTC | CASRQLANYGYTF
TRBJ2-4 | TRBV6-5 | - | TRBD1 | TGTGCCAGCAGGGGGACAGGGGCCACCAAAAACATTCAGTACTTC | CASRGTGATKNIQYF
TRBJ2-1 | TRBV5-1 | - | TRBD2 | TGCGCCAGCAGCTTGGATCCTAGCGGGGGGTCAAATGAGCAGTTCTTC | CASSLDPSGGSNEQFF
TRBJ2-2 | TRBV7-9 | once | - | TGTGCCAGCAGCCCAAACCCTGGGGGCGGGGAGCTGTTTTTT | CASSPNPGGGELFF
TRBJ2-2 | TRBV18 | - | - | TGTGCCAGCTCACCCCCGGGGGAGAGAAGGGCCGGGGAGCTGTTTTTT | CASSPPGERRAGELFF
TRBJ2-7 | TRBV7-8 | - | - | TGTGCCAGATCCGCCTCCGGGGTAACCTACGAGCAGTACTTC | CARSASGVTYEQYF
TRBJ1-2 | TRBV19 | - | TRBD1 | TGTGCCAGTAGTATGAGGGGGCGATATGATGGCTACACCTTC | CASSMRGRYDGYTF